These 21 T cell receptor beta chains were sequenced from one sample in a study of spatial heterogeneity in lung cancer. Time point indicated: blood at routine non-recurrence follow-up after resection. TCRdb reprocessed the 5' RACE reads with MiXCR, giving one entry per CDR3 protein. The top ten clones hold approximately 6.8% of a sample with about 45,000 distinct CDR3 sequences, 22% of them seen once. Sequences were derived from PBMCs, sampled at follow-up. The receptors were sampled from a female donor with early-stage non-small cell lung cancer.

The genes are TRBV6-5 and TRBJ1-5; a weak D match, TRBD1 (6 bases). There are 13 residues in the CDR3. Germline-derived CDR1 and CDR2 are MNHEY and SVGAGI. The V end was cut by 5 bases, the J end by 6 bases, with 11 bases between. The CDR3 DNA sequence: TGTGCCAGCAGTAGGGGGGGGCTTCAGCCCCAGCATTTT. This codes for CASSRGGLQPQHF.

This chain uses TRBV5-1 with TRBJ2-3; TRBD2 aligns across 8 bases. The CDR3 totals 14 residues. Trimming cost V 4 bases and J 3 bases; bases outside gene matches: 4. From germline, CDR1 is SGHRS and CDR2 YFSETQ. The CDR3 sequence is CASSTGGATDTQYF. DNA for the CDR3: TGCGCCAGCAGCACCGGGGGGGCAACAGATACGCAGTATTTT.

This clonotype was seen only a few times. The DNA for the CDR3 is TGCAGCGTCGCAGGAGGAAACACTGAAGCTTTCTTT. Protein product: CSVAGGNTEAFF. This chain joins TRBV29-1 and TRBJ1-1; D is unclear. V was trimmed by 6 bases and J by 2 bases, leaving 10 bases between them. Germline V gene lookup returns CDR1 SQVTM and CDR2 ANQGSEA. CDR3 size: 12 residues.

The chain combines TRBV7-9 with TRBJ1-5; TRBD1 agrees at 7 bases. Germline assignment: CDR1 SEHNR and CDR2 FQNEAQ (reference sequence). CDR3 length equals 15 residues. Trimming took 5 bases from V and 2 from J; bases not matched to a gene: 6. CDR3 in DNA: TGTGCCAGCAGCGAAACGGGGACAGGCAATCAGCCCCAGCATTTT. The encoded protein is CASSETGTGNQPQHF.

The chain is built from TRBV12-3 or TRBV12-4 and TRBJ2-1, with TRBD2 matching over 7 bases. The junction had 9 bases not matched to a gene; V was cut back by 6 bases and J by 4 bases. CDR3 length: 15 residues. The CDR3: CASSLIAGPYNEQFF. DNA of the CDR3: TGTGCCAGCAGCCTAATAGCGGGCCCTTACAATGAGCAGTTCTTC.

The gene calls are TRBV10-3 and TRBJ2-3; D is tentatively TRBD1 or TRBD2 (5 bases each). Germline V gives CDR1 ENHRY, CDR2 SYGVKD. Trimming stripped 10 bases from V and 5 bases from J, with 16 bases between. CDR3 size: 13 residues. CDR3 in DNA: TGTGCCACCGGTCTGGGGGATGGAGATACGCAGTATTTT. Translating gives CATGLGDGDTQYF.

The chain uses TRBV11-3 and TRBJ2-3; TRBD2 agrees at 9 bases. CDR3 length: 14 amino acids. Germline V gene data show CDR1 as SGHNT and CDR2 as YENEEA. V dropped 3 bases and J dropped 4; count of bases not matched to a gene: 2. This CDR3 reads CASSFQRGADTQYF. In DNA form, the CDR3 reads TGTGCCAGCAGCTTCCAGCGGGGGGCAGATACGCAGTATTTT.

This clonotype has just one count. V and J are TRBV28 and TRBJ2-5; D is ambiguous. Trimming stripped 6 bases from V and 4 bases from J, with 12 bases between. The CDR3 consists of 13 residues. CDR1 is MDHEN and CDR2 is SYDVKM in the germline V gene. DNA for the CDR3: TGTGCCAGCAGCACCCCCCGGGCAGAGACCCAGTACTTC. Protein sequence: CASSTPRAETQYF.

This clonotype was seen repeatedly, ten times or more. The genes are TRBV5-5 and TRBJ2-7; 10 bases fit TRBD1. Germline lookup yields CDR1 SGHKS and CDR2 YYEKEE (reference sequence). With V trimmed by 5 bases and J by 1 base, 6 bases remained unmatched. This CDR3 has 15 residues. The CDR3 DNA reads TGTGCCAGCAGGACAGGGGGCCCCGGGTCCTACGAGCAGTACGTC. It specifies CASRTGGPGSYEQYV.

The sample holds a few counts of this clonotype. This chain uses TRBV18 with TRBJ1-2, with unresolved D. Trimming stripped 2 bases from V and 4 bases from J, with 11 bases between. Germline CDR1 and CDR2: KGHSH and LQKENI. This CDR3 spans 14 amino acids. CDR3 sequence: CASSPGSRVYGYTF. The DNA of the CDR3 is TGTGCCAGCTCACCAGGGAGCAGAGTCTATGGCTACACCTTC.

At least ten counts were recorded for this clonotype. The CDR3: CASSQDSRTENIQYF. In DNA, the CDR3 is TGTGCCAGCAGCCAAGATAGCCGGACAGAAAACATTCAGTACTTC. The rearrangement links TRBV3-1 to TRBJ2-4; a possible D gene is TRBD1 (6 bases). The V and J ends lost 0 bases and 5 bases respectively, with 11 bases between them. The CDR3 runs to 15 residues. CDR1 is LGHDT and CDR2 is YNNKEL in the germline V gene (reference sequence).

The J gene is TRBJ1-6, the V gene TRBV25-1; perhaps TRBD1 as D (6 bases). CDR3 size: 13 residues. Trimming took 8 bases from V and 8 from J, leaving 13 bases between them. Germline loops: CDR1 MGHDK, CDR2 SYGVNS. The CDR3 protein is CASVPRGDSPLHF. CDR3 in DNA: TGTGCCAGCGTCCCAAGGGGGGATTCACCCCTCCACTTT.

CDR3 coding DNA: TGTGCCAGCAAGGAAAACTATGGCTACACCTTC. It codes for CASKENYGYTF. The V gene is TRBV5-6, the J gene TRBJ1-2; no firm D call. The germline V gene has CDR1 SGHDT and CDR2 YYEEEE. CDR3 length: 11 residues. Between the trimmed V and J ends, which lost 6 bases and 2 bases, there was a span of 5 bases. Full variable domain (outside the CDR3, taken from reference TRBV5-6 and TRBJ1-2): DAGVTQSPTHLIKTRGQQVTLRCSPKSGHDTVSWYQQALGQGPQFIFQYYEEEERQRGNFPDRFSGHQFPNYSSELNVNALLLGDSALYLCASKENYGYTFGSGTRLTVV.

The V call is TRBV19, the J call TRBJ1-1; 7 positions agree with TRBD1. The CDR3 totals 17 residues. Germline V gives CDR1 LNHDA, CDR2 SQIVND (reference sequence). J lost 0 bases, V lost 3 bases, and 10 bases had no gene match. The CDR3 region has the DNA TGTGCCAGTAGTATCTTATGGGGACAGCCTTTGAACACTGAAGCTTTCTTT. Its protein product is CASSILWGQPLNTEAFF. The full variable domain, rest sourced from reference TRBV19 and TRBJ1-1, is DGGITQSPKYLFRKEGQNVTLSCEQNLNHDAMYWYRQDPGQGLRLIYYSQIVNDFQKGDIAEGYSVSREKKESFPLTVTSAQKNPTAFYLCASSILWGQPLNTEAFFGQGTRLTVV.

The chain uses TRBV20-1 and TRBJ1-1, with D hard to call. This CDR3 has 15 amino acids. The V end lost 3 bases, the J end lost 1 base, and 15 bases lay between the germline ends. CDR1 is DFQATT, CDR2 SNEGSKA, per germline (reference sequence). The CDR3 protein is CSASAPGTGNTEAFF. DNA for the CDR3: TGCAGTGCTAGCGCACCTGGCACGGGGAACACTGAAGCTTTCTTT.

V usage is TRBV5-1 and J usage is TRBJ2-1, with D unresolved. CDR3 length equals 13 residues. V was shortened by 0 bases and J by 6 bases, with 7 bases between the two germline ends. Germline assignment: CDR1 SGHRS and CDR2 YFSETQ. The CDR3 sequence: CASSLGEGNEQFF. The CDR3 coding sequence is TGCGCCAGCAGCTTGGGAGAAGGCAATGAGCAGTTCTTC. The variable domain in full, completed from reference TRBV5-1 and TRBJ2-1, reads KAGVTQTPRYLIKTRGQQVTLSCSPISGHRSVSWYQQTPGQGLQFLFEYFSETQRNKGNFPGRFSGRQFSNSRSEMNVSTLELGDSALYLCASSLGEGNEQFFGPGTRLTVL.

The chain is built from TRBV5-1 and TRBJ2-5; possibly TRBD1 for D (6 bases). There are 14 residues in the CDR3. CDR1 is SGHRS and CDR2 is YFSETQ in the germline V gene. V dropped 0 bases and J dropped 2 bases, with 8 bases sitting between them. DNA of the CDR3: TGCGCCAGCAGCTTGGAGACAGGACAAGAGACCCAGTACTTC. Amino acid sequence: CASSLETGQETQYF.

Ten or more counts support this clonotype. The chain uses TRBV7-2 and TRBJ2-7; D is unclear. The germline V gene encodes CDR1 SGHTA and CDR2 FQGNSA. The CDR3 has 14 amino acids. V shed 1 base and J shed 1 base, with 8 bases lying between them. This CDR3 reads CASSLEGTSYEQYF. The CDR3 nucleotides read TGTGCCAGCAGCTTAGAAGGCACTTCCTACGAGCAGTACTTC.

This clonotype was counted only a few times. The chain combines TRBV15 with TRBJ1-2; no firm D call. CDR1 and CDR2 from the germline V gene are LNHNV and YYDKDF (reference sequence). The CDR3 totals 13 residues. The V gene lost 8 bases and the J gene lost 6 bases, with 16 bases spanning the gap. The DNA for the CDR3 is TGTGCCACCGATTCAGCGGCGGGTGATGGCTACACCTTC. This codes for CATDSAAGDGYTF.

This chain joins TRBV6-6 and TRBJ1-5; D is unclear. Germline lookup yields CDR1 MNHNY and CDR2 SVGAGI (reference sequence). The CDR3 contains 14 residues. V lost 2 bases and J 7 bases, leaving 12 bases between the germline ends. The CDR3 here is CASSYGQVGQPQHF. CDR3 bases: TGTGCCAGCAGTTACGGGCAGGTAGGGCAGCCCCAGCATTTT.

V is TRBV29-1 and J is TRBJ2-7; D is ambiguous. V gave up 4 bases and J gave up 3 bases, with 22 bases separating them. Germline V lookup: CDR1 SQVTM, CDR2 ANQGSEA. The CDR3 sequence is 16 residues long. The CDR3 reads CSVGGTPQAELYEQYF. CDR3 bases: TGCAGCGTTGGGGGAACTCCCCAAGCCGAACTCTACGAGCAGTACTTC.